This T cell receptor beta chain is from a study of blood T cell repertoires in COVID-19 (dated by TCRdb to about 2020). About the full investigation: Samples from collaborators originated in the United States, Italy and Spain and spanned both the acute and convalescent phases of COVID-19. The prospective study material was composed of cDNA or gDNA derived from T cells, B-cell-depleted T cells, or PBMCs. Deeply sampled blood TCRbeta repertoires from subjects exposed to, actively infected with, or recovered from COVID-19 were included in the dataset. A freely available public database, intended as a resource for researchers studying the immune response to SARS-CoV-2, is where the repertoires were released. Samples were obtained from the ongoing ImmuneRACE study (first 160 participants) and from some 1,300 subjects provided by 6 global collaborators. The sample metadata nearly always contained a de-identified subject ID, COVID-19 status, age in years and sex. Where available, HLA class I and class II types were taken from metadata supplied by the sample provider and were not determined by assay-based typing.

The CDR3 sequence holds 14 residues, the cysteine and phenylalanine included. The kept DNA is CDR3 alone, 42 bases in frame from the first base. Ends trimmed: V by 8 bases, J by 5 bases; bases unmatched to a gene: 6. CDR1 and CDR2, looked up from the germline V gene (reference sequence), are LNHDA and SQIVND. Whole blood was collected in K2EDTA tubes by collaborating institutions according to the institutions' own protocols. For TCRbeta analysis, collaborators shipped samples as frozen whole blood, isolated PBMCs, or DNA extracted from either of those sample types. On this clone itself: Its recognized antigen is unknown. Nothing much larger sits one base from this clone, and base qualities are not available.

The immunoSEQ Assay, a bias-controlled multiplex PCR, was used to amplify TCRbeta CDR3 regions from genomic DNA. The source study handled its data this way. The number of nucleated cells in each sample was estimated by amplification of reference gene primers within the assay. Sequence reads were collapsed and filtered to measure the absolute abundance of every unique TCRbeta CDR3 rearrangement. For each sample, productive Simpson clonality was calculated as the square root of Simpson's diversity index over productive rearrangements. The clones in this table, taken by TCRdb from immuneACCESS, are in-frame only. Not every clone is retained; where verified, under half of the shortfall comes from an unresolved V gene, and the cause of the rest is unknown. V and J calls and clone size follow that table, whereas D and trimming were derived from the DNA. The sample records under 40,000 clones, 78% of which are singletons. The ten largest clones add up to roughly 7.4% of the sample.

Broad study findings and their caveats: Clinical and demographic metadata were provided uncurated, with the amount varying by source and participant.

Sample: peripheral blood. The chain employs TRBV19 and TRBJ1-6, and 7 junctional nucleotides match TRBD1. The TCR comes from a woman between 55 and 75 years old with acute or convalescent COVID-19. The CDR3: CASSQGQNNSPLHF. The nucleotide sequence is TGTGCCAGTTCACAGGGACAGAATAATTCACCCCTCCACTTT.